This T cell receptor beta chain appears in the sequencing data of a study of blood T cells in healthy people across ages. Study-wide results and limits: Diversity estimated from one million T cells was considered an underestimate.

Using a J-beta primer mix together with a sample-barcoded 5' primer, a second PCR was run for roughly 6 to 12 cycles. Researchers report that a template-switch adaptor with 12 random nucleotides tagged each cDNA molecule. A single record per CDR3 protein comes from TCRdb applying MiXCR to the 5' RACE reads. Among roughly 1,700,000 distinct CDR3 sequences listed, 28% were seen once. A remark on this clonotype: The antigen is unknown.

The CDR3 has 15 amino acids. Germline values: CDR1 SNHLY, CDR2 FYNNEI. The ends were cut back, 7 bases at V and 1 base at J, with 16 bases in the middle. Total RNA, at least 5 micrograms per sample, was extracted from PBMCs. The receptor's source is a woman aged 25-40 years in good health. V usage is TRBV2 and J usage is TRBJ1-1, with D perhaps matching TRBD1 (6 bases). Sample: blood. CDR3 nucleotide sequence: TGTGCCAGCATACCGGGGGCCCTAAGGAACACTGAAGCTTTCTTT. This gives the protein CASIPGALRNTEAFF.